Shown below are 8 T cell receptor beta chains from a single sample sequenced in a study of T cell responses to AZD1222 COVID-19 vaccine (dated by TCRdb to about 2021). This specimen's time point label, per the study, means: baseline before first vaccination. Explained via the paper, the treatment or condition label denotes: meningococcal conjugate vaccine given as trial control. The protocol used for the library was the immunoSEQ multiplex PCR assay. This is the immuneACCESS table as TCRdb keeps it, with only in-frame sequences that have V and J called. A part of the clones is gone; compared with another copy, unresolved V genes explain less than half, and the rest is unexplained. A total of over 150,000 clones appear in this sample, 70% to 90% of them only once. Roughly 5.8% of the sample comes from the top ten. This specimen was peripheral blood, taken on day 0 of MenACWY control vaccination. These receptors all come from an adult in good health.

The V call is TRBV29-1, the J call TRBJ1-3; TRBD1 is a possible D gene (6 bases). CDR1 SQVTM and CDR2 ANQGSEA come from the germline V gene. Trimming pared 8 bases from V and 2 bases from J, leaving 13 bases between. This CDR3 has 13 amino acids. This CDR3 is CSYGGEAGNTIYF. CDR3 nucleotides: TGCAGCTACGGGGGCGAGGCTGGAAACACCATATATTTT. Variable domain in full (rest from reference TRBV29-1 and TRBJ1-3): SAVISQKPSRDICQRGTSLTIQCQVDSQVTMMFWYRQQPGQSLTLIATANQGSEATYESGFVIDKFPISRPNLTFSTLTVSNMSPEDSSIYLCSYGGEAGNTIYFGEGSWLTVV.

V gene TRBV4-3 combines with J gene TRBJ2-3, with a tentative D call TRBD1 (5 bases). The V gene's germline CDR1 is LGHNA and CDR2 YSLEER. The V gene lost 4 bases and the J gene lost 0 bases, with 17 bases spanning the gap. The CDR3 spans 17 residues. DNA for the CDR3: TGCGCCAGCAGCCTACAAACCCTCTCAGGGAGCACAGATACGCAGTATTTT. Translated: CASSLQTLSGSTDTQYF.

The chain couples TRBV2 to TRBJ1-5; D is perhaps TRBD1 (5 bases). Germline CDR1 is SNHLY and CDR2 is FYNNEI. V gave up 6 bases and J gave up 0 bases, with 12 bases separating them. The CDR3 covers 15 residues. The CDR3 here is CASRPGDGSNQPQHF. The CDR3 region has the DNA TGTGCCAGCAGACCGGGGGACGGTAGCAATCAGCCCCAGCATTTT.

The chain combines TRBV3-1 (or the pseudogene TRBV3-2) with TRBJ2-3; 7 bases line up with TRBD2. Trimming at V came to 1 base and at J to 2 bases, leaving 9 bases not matched to a gene. The CDR3 length is 17 residues. The V gene's germline CDR1 is LGHDT and CDR2 YNNKEL (reference sequence). The CDR3 sequence: CASSQGSPGGSTDTQYF. The CDR3 nucleotides read TGTGCCAGCAGCCAAGGGTCCCCGGGGGGTTCCACAGATACGCAGTATTTT.

The chain carries TRBV24-1 and TRBJ2-3; 8 nucleotides line up with TRBD2. The V segment lost 2 bases and the J segment 4 bases; nucleotides outside the gene matches: 10. The CDR3 runs to 17 residues. Germline CDR1 is KGHDR and CDR2 is SFDVKD. The CDR3 protein is CATSDSPQRGLADTQYF. Written as DNA, the CDR3 is TGTGCCACCAGTGATTCCCCCCAGCGGGGGCTAGCAGATACGCAGTATTTT.

The rearrangement uses TRBV5-1 and TRBJ1-5; maybe TRBD1 (5 bases). V lost 2 bases and J 0 bases, leaving 9 bases between the germline ends. Germline CDR1 SGHRS, CDR2 YFSETQ. This CDR3 has 15 residues. CDR3 residues: CASSLEGDSNQPQHF. Here the CDR3 DNA reads TGCGCCAGCAGCTTAGAAGGGGATAGCAATCAGCCCCAGCATTTT.

The genes are TRBV3-1 (or the pseudogene TRBV3-2) and TRBJ1-3; 8 nucleotides match TRBD1. CDR1 LGHDT and CDR2 YNNKEL come from the germline V gene (reference sequence). The CDR3 contains 15 residues. V gave up 3 bases and J gave up 4 bases; unmatched junction bases: 5. CDR3 nucleotide sequence: TGTGCCAGCAGCCAGAACAGGGGGGACGGAAACACCATATATTTT. Protein: CASSQNRGDGNTIYF.

The chain links TRBV6-5 to TRBJ2-7; 7 positions agree with TRBD1. V was pared by 0 bases and J by 0 bases, with 2 bases of the junction left unmatched. Per the germline V gene, CDR1 is MNHEY and CDR2 is SVGAGI. This CDR3 comprises 15 residues. Here the CDR3 reads CASSYSRDSSYEQYV. Here the CDR3 DNA reads TGTGCCAGCAGTTACTCGAGGGACAGCTCCTACGAGCAGTACGTC.